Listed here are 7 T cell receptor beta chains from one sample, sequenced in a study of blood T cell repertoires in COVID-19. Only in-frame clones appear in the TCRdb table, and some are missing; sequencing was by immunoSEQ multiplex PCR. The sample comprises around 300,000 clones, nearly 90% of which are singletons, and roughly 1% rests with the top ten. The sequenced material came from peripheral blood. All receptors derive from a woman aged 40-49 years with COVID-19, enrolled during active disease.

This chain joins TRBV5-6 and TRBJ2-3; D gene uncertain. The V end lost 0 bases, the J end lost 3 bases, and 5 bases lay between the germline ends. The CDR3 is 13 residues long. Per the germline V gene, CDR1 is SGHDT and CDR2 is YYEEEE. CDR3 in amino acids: CASSLEPTDTQYF. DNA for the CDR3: TGTGCCAGCAGCTTGGAGCCTACAGATACGCAGTATTTT.

The CDR3 nucleotides read TGTGCCAGCAGCTTTGAGTTACAGATCGGTTCACCCCTCCACTTT. Its protein is CASSFELQIGSPLHF. The chain couples TRBV11-2 to TRBJ1-6; D uncertain. The V end lost 3 bases, the J end lost 9 bases, and 15 bases lay between the germline ends. CDR1 and CDR2 from the germline V gene are SGHAT and FQNNGV. The CDR3 consists of 15 residues.

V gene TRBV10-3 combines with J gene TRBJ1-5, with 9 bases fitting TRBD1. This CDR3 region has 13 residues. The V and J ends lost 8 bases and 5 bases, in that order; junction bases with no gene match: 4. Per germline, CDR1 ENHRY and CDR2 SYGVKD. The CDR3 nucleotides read TGTGCCATCGGGGGACAGGGAGATCAGCCCCAGCATTTT. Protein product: CAIGGQGDQPQHF.

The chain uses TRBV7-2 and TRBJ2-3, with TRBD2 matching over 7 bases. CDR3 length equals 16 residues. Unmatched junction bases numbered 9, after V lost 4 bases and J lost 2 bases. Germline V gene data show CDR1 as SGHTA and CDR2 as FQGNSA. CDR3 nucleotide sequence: TGTGCCAGCAGCTCCCCTCCGGGACTACTCACAGATACGCAGTATTTT. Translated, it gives CASSSPPGLLTDTQYF.

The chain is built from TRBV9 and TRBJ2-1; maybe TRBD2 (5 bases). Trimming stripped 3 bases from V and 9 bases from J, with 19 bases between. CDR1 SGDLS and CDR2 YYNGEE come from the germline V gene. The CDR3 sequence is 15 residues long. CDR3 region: CASSEGYGEMGEQFF. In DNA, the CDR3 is TGTGCCAGCAGCGAGGGTTACGGGGAGATGGGTGAGCAGTTCTTC. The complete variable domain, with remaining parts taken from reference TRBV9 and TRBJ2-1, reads DSGVTQTPKHLITATGQRVTLRCSPRSGDLSVYWYQQSLDQGLQFLIQYYNGEERAKGNILERFSAQQFPDLHSELNLSSLELGDSALYFCASSEGYGEMGEQFFGPGTRLTVL.

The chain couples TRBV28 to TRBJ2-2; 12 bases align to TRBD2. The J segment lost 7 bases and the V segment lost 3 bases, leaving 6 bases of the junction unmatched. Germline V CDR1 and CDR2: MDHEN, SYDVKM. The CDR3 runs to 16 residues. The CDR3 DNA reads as TGTGCCAGCAGTTTTCTAGCGGGAGGGCCGAGCGGGGAGCTGTTTTTT. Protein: CASSFLAGGPSGELFF. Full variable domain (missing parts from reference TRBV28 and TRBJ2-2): DVKVTQSSRYLVKRTGEKVFLECVQDMDHENMFWYRQDPGLGLRLIYFSYDVKMKEKGDIPEGYSVSREKKERFSLILESASTNQTSMYLCASSFLAGGPSGELFFGEGSRLTVL.

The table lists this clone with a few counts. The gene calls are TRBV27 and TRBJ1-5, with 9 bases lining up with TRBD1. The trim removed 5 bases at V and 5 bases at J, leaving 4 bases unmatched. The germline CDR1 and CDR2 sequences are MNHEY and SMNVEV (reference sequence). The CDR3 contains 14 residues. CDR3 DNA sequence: TGTGCCAGCAGTAGAAGACAGGGGGATCAGCCCCAGCATTTT. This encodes CASSRRQGDQPQHF.